The 16 T cell receptor beta chains below all came from one sample that was sequenced in a study of CD39 and CD103 CD8 tumor-infiltrating T cells. Sequenced by immunoSEQ multiplex PCR; TCRdb stores in-frame clones only, minus some. In the table there are under 5,000 clones, around 65% of which are singletons. Sequenced input: CD8+ T cells sorted from blood. Noted subset: total memory CD8 T cells (CD45RA-CCR7+/-) from blood or uninvolved lymph node. The source of these receptors is a human donor with head and neck squamous cell carcinoma.

Turning to this clone: Other nucleotide sequences from this sample produce the same CDR3. The rearrangement joins TRBV6-1 to TRBJ2-1; 8 bases line up with TRBD1. The V and J ends lost 6 bases and 5 bases, in that order; junction bases with no gene match: 3. The CDR3 totals 13 residues. CDR1 and CDR2 (germline): MNHNS, SASEGT. The CDR3 protein is CASSPTGDNEQFF. CDR3 DNA: TGTGCCAGCAGCCCGACAGGGGACAATGAGCAGTTCTTC.

Concerning this clone: The same CDR3 arises from other DNA sequences in this sample as well. This chain joins TRBV6-1 and TRBJ2-5, with 10 bases that match TRBD2. With 0 bases clipped from V and 4 bases from J, the junction kept 2 bases outside the gene matches. CDR3 length equals 15 residues. Germline loops: CDR1 MNHNS, CDR2 SASEGT. CDR3 in amino acids: CASSEAAGGPETQYF. The CDR3 coding sequence is TGTGCCAGCAGTGAAGCAGCGGGGGGGCCAGAGACCCAGTACTTC.

The chain combines TRBV2 with TRBJ1-3; no definite D call. This CDR3 has 16 residues. Germline V gene lookup returns CDR1 SNHLY and CDR2 FYNNEI. V shed 3 bases and J shed 0 bases, with 12 bases lying between them. The CDR3 DNA reads TGTGCCAGCAGTGAGCGGGCCAGCCCCTCTGGAAACACCATATATTTT. Its translation: CASSERASPSGNTIYF.

The chain recombines TRBV9 with TRBJ1-1; TRBD1 is a possible D gene (5 bases). The V gene lost 3 bases and the J gene lost 5 bases, with 8 bases spanning the gap. The CDR3 is made up of 12 amino acids. Germline-derived CDR1 and CDR2 are SGDLS and YYNGEE. CDR3 nucleotide sequence: TGTGCCAGCAGCGGGGGGGGGACTGAAGCTTTCTTT. It yields the protein CASSGGGTEAFF.

This chain links TRBV7-9 with TRBJ2-7; D is unresolved. Germline V gene lookup returns CDR1 SEHNR and CDR2 FQNEAQ (reference sequence). The CDR3 contains 12 residues. The V gene lost 2 bases and the J gene lost 5 bases, with 7 bases spanning the gap. CDR3: CASSLSFDEQYF. CDR3 DNA sequence: TGTGCCAGCAGCTTAAGCTTTGACGAGCAGTACTTC.

This chain connects TRBV2 to TRBJ2-3, with 7 bases identical to TRBD1. The junction had 9 bases not matched to a gene; V was cut back by 6 bases and J by 6 bases. The CDR3 covers 14 residues. Germline V gives CDR1 SNHLY, CDR2 FYNNEI. The CDR3 spells CASSQQGDWDTQYF. In DNA form, the CDR3 reads TGTGCCAGCAGCCAGCAGGGGGATTGGGATACGCAGTATTTT. Combining the CDR3 with reference TRBV2 and TRBJ2-3 gives the whole variable domain EPEVTQTPSHQVTQMGQEVILRCVPISNHLYFYWYRQILGQKVEFLVSFYNNEISEKSEIFDDQFSVERPDGSNFTLKIRSTKLEDSAMYFCASSQQGDWDTQYFGPGTRLTVL.

This chain links TRBV25-1 with TRBJ2-1; D is ambiguous. The germline V gene has CDR1 MGHDK and CDR2 SYGVNS. CDR3 length: 14 amino acids. Trimming cost V 5 bases and J 0 bases, with 8 bases left between them. As DNA, the CDR3 is TGTGCCAGCAGTCTCATCAGCTCCTACAATGAGCAGTTCTTC. Protein: CASSLISSYNEQFF.

The genes are TRBV10-2 and TRBJ1-5, with a weak D call TRBD1 (5 bases). CDR3 length: 16 residues. CDR1 and CDR2 (germline): WSHSY, SAAADI. V lost 4 bases and J lost 3, with 16 bases in between. The CDR3 is CASSGLGEGNNQPQHF. In nucleotides, the CDR3 is TGCGCCAGCAGTGGGCTGGGGGAGGGGAACAATCAGCCCCAGCATTTT.

This chain joins TRBV27 and TRBJ2-1; the match to TRBD2 covers 10 bases. This CDR3 is 16 amino acids long. After removal of 4 bases from V and 7 bases from J, the junction contained 10 bases not matched to a gene. From germline, CDR1 is MNHEY and CDR2 SMNVEV (reference sequence). Here the CDR3 DNA reads TGTGCCAGCAGTTACGCAGTAGCGGGGGGTGGAAATGAGCAGTTCTTC. Its translation is CASSYAVAGGGNEQFF.

The chain recombines TRBV10-1 with TRBJ1-1, with D possibly being TRBD1 (6 bases). Germline-derived CDR1 and CDR2 are WNHNN and SYGVQD (reference sequence). V was pared by 5 bases and J by 6 bases, with 16 bases between. This CDR3 contains 14 residues. CDR3 DNA sequence: TGCGCCAGCAGTAATAACAGGGACGTCGCTGAAGCTTTCTTT. It codes for CASSNNRDVAEAFF.

V is TRBV29-1 and J is TRBJ2-7, with D unclear. The CDR3 runs to 14 residues. V lost 4 bases, J lost 3 bases, and 16 bases lay in between. The V gene's germline CDR1 is SQVTM and CDR2 ANQGSEA. The CDR3: CSVVDPRMSYEQYF. The CDR3 region has the DNA TGCAGCGTTGTCGATCCCAGGATGAGCTACGAGCAGTACTTC.

This chain uses TRBV6-4 with TRBJ2-1, with TRBD2 matching 9 bases. Trimming took 4 bases from V and 5 from J; bases not matched to a gene: 6. The V gene's germline CDR1 is MRHNA and CDR2 SNTAGT. CDR3 size: 15 residues. The CDR3: CASSGLAGANNEQFF. CDR3 coding DNA: TGTGCCAGCAGTGGATTAGCGGGGGCCAACAATGAGCAGTTCTTC.

The V and J genes are TRBV27 and TRBJ2-1; 9 nucleotides match TRBD1. Trimming took 5 bases from V and 10 from J; bases not matched to a gene: 12. Germline-derived CDR1 and CDR2 are MNHEY and SMNVEV (reference sequence). CDR3 length equals 15 residues. In DNA, the CDR3 is TGTGCCAGCAGTCTTGTCCCGGGACAGGGAAGGGAGCAGTTCTTC. Translated: CASSLVPGQGREQFF.

This clone was observed a few times. The chain carries TRBV4-2 and TRBJ2-7, with D possibly being TRBD2 (6 bases). V gave up 1 base and J gave up 3 bases, with 16 bases separating them. The germline CDR1 and CDR2 sequences are LGHNA and YNFKEQ. CDR3 length: 16 residues. The CDR3 sequence: CASSQVHAGRNYEQYF. The CDR3 bases are TGTGCCAGCAGCCAAGTGCATGCCGGGAGAAACTACGAGCAGTACTTC.

V is TRBV30 and J is TRBJ1-5; possibly TRBD1 for D (5 bases). Trimming left V 7 bases short and J 3 bases short, with 16 bases between. From germline, CDR1 is GTSNPN and CDR2 SVGIG (reference sequence). This CDR3 comprises 14 residues. CDR3 nucleotides: TGTGCCTTGTCGCCCGACAGCTTCAATCAGCCCCAGCATTTT. Translation gives CALSPDSFNQPQHF.

This rearrangement joins TRBV6-1 to TRBJ1-1; D might be TRBD1 (5 bases). Germline CDR1 is MNHNS and CDR2 is SASEGT. V dropped 6 bases and J dropped 4 bases, with 9 bases sitting between them. The CDR3 runs 12 residues. The DNA of the CDR3 is TGTGCCAGCAGGATCAGGGTCACTGAAGCTTTCTTT. The encoded protein is CASRIRVTEAFF.